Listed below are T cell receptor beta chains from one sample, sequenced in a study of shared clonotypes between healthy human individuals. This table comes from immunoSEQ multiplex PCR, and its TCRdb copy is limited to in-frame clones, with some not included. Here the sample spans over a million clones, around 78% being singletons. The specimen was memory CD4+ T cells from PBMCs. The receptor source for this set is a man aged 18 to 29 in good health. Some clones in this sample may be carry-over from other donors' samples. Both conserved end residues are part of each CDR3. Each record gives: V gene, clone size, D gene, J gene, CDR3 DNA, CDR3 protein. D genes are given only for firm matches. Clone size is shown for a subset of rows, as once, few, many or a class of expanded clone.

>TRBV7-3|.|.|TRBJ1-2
TGTGCCAGCAGGATAGGGCCTAACTATGGCTACACCTTC
CASRIGPNYGYTF
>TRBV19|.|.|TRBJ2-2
TGTGCCAGTAGCCCAATCACCGGGGAGCTGTTTTTT
CASSPITGELFF
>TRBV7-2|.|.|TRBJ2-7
TGTGCCAGCAGCCCCCAACCCTTAGTCCCGGCCCACGAGCAGTACTTC
CASSPQPLVPAHEQYF
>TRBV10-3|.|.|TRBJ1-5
TGTGCCATCAGTGGGATTGCAGGACAGCCCCAGCATTTT
CAISGIAGQPQHF
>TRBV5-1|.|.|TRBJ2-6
TGCGCCAGCAGCTTAGGGGACGACCTTGCAGGGGCCAACGTCCTGACTTTC
CASSLGDDLAGANVLTF
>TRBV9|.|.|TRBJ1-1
TGTGCCAGCAGTTTCTCCGGGGGAGGGGCGGCGGGTACTGAAGCTTTCTTT
CASSFSGGGAAGTEAFF
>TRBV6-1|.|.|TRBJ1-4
TGTGCCAGCAGGCTTGTAGCTAATGAAAAACTGTTTTTT
CASRLVANEKLFF
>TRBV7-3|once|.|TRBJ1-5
TGTGCCAGCAGCCCTTATGGGTCGGCCCTTTACAATCAGCCCCAGCATTTT
CASSPYGSALYNQPQHF
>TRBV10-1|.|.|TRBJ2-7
TGCGCCAGCAGTGATGGGAGTGATGGGCAGTACTTC
CASSDGSDGQYF
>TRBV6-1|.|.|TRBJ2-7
TGTGCCAGCAAGACATTAACCTACGAGCAGTACTTC
CASKTLTYEQYF
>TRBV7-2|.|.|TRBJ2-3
TGTGCCAGCAGCTACGATGGCGGGACCACAGATACGCAGTATTTT
CASSYDGGTTDTQYF
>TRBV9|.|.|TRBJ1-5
TGTGCCAGCAGCGTAGCGGGTACCCTAGGACAGCCCCAGCATTTT
CASSVAGTLGQPQHF
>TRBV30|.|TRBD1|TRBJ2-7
TGTGCCTGGAACCGGGACAGGGGGCTCTACGAGCAGTACTTC
CAWNRDRGLYEQYF
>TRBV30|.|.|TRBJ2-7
TGTGCCTGGAGTGTATACTCCGAGCAGTACTTC
CAWSVYSEQYF
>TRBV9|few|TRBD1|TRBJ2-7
TGTGCCAGCAGCGTAGGTGTGTGGGGCACAGGGGGTAATGGCGAGCAGTACTTC
CASSVGVWGTGGNGEQYF
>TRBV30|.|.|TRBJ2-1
TGTGCCTGGAGTGGGGAAGGGGGTACCCAAGCCTACAATGAGCAGTTCTTC
CAWSGEGGTQAYNEQFF
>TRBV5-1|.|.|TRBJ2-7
TGCGCCAGCAGCTTGGATGGGCGACTCTACGAGCAGTACTTC
CASSLDGRLYEQYF
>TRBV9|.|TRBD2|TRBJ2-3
TGTGCCAGCAGCGCAGGGCAGCGGGACGCAGATACGCAGTATTTT
CASSAGQRDADTQYF
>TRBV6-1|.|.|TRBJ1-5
TGTGCCAGCAGTGCCTACAGCAATCAGCCCCAGCATTTT
CASSAYSNQPQHF
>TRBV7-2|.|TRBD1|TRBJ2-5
TGTGCCAGCAGCTTAGACAGGGGGCGAGAGACCCAGTACTTC
CASSLDRGRETQYF
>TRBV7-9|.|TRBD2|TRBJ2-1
TGTGCCAGCAGCTTAGCATCTGAACTAGCGGGATATTATACTGAGCAGTTCTTC
CASSLASELAGYYTEQFF
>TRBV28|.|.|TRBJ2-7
TGTGCCAGCAGCTCCCTTCGTAGTGGTCCGGGCGAGCAGTACTTC
CASSSLRSGPGEQYF
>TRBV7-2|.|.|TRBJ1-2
TGTGCCAGCAGTCCGGGGCCGGGGGCAGATGGCTACACCTTC
CASSPGPGADGYTF